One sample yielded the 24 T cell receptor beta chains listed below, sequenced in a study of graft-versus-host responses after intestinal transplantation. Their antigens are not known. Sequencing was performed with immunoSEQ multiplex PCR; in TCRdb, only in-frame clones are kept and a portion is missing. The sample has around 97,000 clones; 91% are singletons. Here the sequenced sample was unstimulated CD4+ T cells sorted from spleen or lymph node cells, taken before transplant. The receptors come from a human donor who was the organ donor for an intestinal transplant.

Here the CDR3 reads CASSLGLAGGGNEQFF. Written as DNA, the CDR3 is TGTGCCAGCAGCTTAGGACTAGCGGGGGGCGGTAATGAGCAGTTCTTC. The V call is TRBV11-2, the J call TRBJ2-1; TRBD2 agrees at 13 bases. There are 16 residues in the CDR3. Germline V gives CDR1 SGHAT, CDR2 FQNNGV. With 1 base clipped from V and 7 bases from J, the junction kept 4 bases outside the gene matches.

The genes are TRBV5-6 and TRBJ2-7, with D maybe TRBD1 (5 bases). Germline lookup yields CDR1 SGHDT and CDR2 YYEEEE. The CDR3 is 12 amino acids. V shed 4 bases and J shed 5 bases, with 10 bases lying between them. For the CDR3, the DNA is TGTGCCAGCAGCACCAGGGCCCACGAGCAGTACTTC. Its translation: CASSTRAHEQYF. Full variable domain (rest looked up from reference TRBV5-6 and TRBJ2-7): DAGVTQSPTHLIKTRGQQVTLRCSPKSGHDTVSWYQQALGQGPQFIFQYYEEEERQRGNFPDRFSGHQFPNYSSELNVNALLLGDSALYLCASSTRAHEQYFGPGTRLTVT.

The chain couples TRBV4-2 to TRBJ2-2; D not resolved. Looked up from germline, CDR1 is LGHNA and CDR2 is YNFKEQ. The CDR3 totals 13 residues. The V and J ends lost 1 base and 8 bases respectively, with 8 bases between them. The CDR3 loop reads CASSQASLGELFF. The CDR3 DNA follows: TGTGCCAGCAGCCAAGCCTCTTTGGGGGAGCTGTTTTTT.

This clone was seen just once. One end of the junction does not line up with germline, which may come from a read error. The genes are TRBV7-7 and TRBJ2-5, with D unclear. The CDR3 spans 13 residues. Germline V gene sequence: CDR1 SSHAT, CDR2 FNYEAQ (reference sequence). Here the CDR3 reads CASSVRSQETQYF. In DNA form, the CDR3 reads TGTGCTAGCAGCGTACGTAGTCAAGAGACCCAGTACTTC.

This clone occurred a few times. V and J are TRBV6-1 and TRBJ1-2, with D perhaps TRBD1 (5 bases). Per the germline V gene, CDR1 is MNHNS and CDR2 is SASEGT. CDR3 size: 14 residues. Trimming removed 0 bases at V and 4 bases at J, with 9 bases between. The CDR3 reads CASSEARGIYGYTF. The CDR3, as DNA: TGTGCCAGCAGTGAAGCTCGGGGGATCTATGGCTACACCTTC.

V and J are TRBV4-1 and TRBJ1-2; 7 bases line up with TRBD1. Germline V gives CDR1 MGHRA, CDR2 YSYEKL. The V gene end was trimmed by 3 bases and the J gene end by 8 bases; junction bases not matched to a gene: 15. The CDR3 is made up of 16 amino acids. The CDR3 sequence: CASSHQDRHLRGGYTF. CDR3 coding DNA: TGCGCCAGCAGCCATCAGGACAGGCATCTTCGCGGGGGCTACACCTTC.

The CDR3 protein is CASSPGRQGRETQYF. The CDR3 DNA follows: TGTGCCAGCAGCCCTGGACGACAGGGACGGGAGACCCAGTACTTC. The chain links TRBV7-9 to TRBJ2-5; 7 bases fit TRBD1. The CDR3 is 15 amino acids. The junction had 11 bases not matched to a gene; V was cut back by 5 bases and J by 5 bases. In germline, CDR1 is SEHNR, CDR2 FQNEAQ (reference sequence).

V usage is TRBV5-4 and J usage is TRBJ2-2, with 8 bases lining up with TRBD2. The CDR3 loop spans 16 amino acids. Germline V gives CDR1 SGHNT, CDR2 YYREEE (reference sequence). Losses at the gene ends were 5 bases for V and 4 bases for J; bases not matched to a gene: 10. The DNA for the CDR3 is TGTGCCAGCAGGAAAAACGGGGGGGATTCCACCGGGGAGCTGTTTTTT. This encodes CASRKNGGDSTGELFF.

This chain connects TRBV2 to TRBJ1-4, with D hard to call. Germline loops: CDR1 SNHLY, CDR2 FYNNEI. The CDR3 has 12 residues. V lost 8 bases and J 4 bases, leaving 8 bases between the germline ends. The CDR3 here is CASSLRNEKLFF. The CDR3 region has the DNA TGTGCCAGCTCCCTCCGTAATGAAAAACTGTTTTTT.

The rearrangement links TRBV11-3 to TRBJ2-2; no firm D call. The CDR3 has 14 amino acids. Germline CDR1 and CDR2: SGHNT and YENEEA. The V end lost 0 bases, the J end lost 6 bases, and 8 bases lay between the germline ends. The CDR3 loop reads CASSLEFRAGELFF. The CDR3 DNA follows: TGTGCCAGCAGCTTAGAGTTCCGGGCCGGGGAGCTGTTTTTT.

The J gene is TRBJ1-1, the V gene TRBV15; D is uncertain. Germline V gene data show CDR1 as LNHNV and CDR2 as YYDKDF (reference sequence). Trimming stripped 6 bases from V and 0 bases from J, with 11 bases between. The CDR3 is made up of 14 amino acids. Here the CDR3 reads CATRPGRVNTEAFF. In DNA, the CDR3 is TGTGCCACCAGGCCGGGGAGGGTGAACACTGAAGCTTTCTTT.

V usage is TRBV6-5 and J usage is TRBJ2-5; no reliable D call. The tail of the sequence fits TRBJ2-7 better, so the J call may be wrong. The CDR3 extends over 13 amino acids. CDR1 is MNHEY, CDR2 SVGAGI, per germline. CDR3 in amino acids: CASSRRVAYEQYF. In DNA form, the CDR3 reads TGTGCCAGCAGTCGTCGGGTCGCCTACGAGCAGTACTTC.

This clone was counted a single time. The CDR3 loop is CASSLGLRSGAGTQYF. In nucleotides, the CDR3 is TGTGCCAGCAGCTTAGGGCTTAGGTCGGGAGCAGGGACCCAGTACTTC. This sequence joins TRBV7-6 and TRBJ2-5, with D possibly being TRBD2 (6 bases). The CDR3 contains 16 residues. The V gene's germline CDR1 is SGHVS and CDR2 FNYEAQ. Deletions cut 1 base from V and 7 bases from J, with 19 bases between.

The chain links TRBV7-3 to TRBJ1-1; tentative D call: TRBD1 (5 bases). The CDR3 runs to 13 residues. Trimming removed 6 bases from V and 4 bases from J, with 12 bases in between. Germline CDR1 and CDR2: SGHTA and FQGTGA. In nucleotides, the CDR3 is TGTGCCAGCAGACAAGGGGTTGGCACTGAAGCTTTCTTT. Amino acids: CASRQGVGTEAFF.

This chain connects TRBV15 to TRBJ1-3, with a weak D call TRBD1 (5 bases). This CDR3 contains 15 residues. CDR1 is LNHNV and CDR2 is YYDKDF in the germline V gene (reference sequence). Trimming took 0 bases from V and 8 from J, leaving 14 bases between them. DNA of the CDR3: TGTGCCACCAGCAGAGATTTTGGGGCTCTAGACACCATATATTTT. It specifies CATSRDFGALDTIYF.

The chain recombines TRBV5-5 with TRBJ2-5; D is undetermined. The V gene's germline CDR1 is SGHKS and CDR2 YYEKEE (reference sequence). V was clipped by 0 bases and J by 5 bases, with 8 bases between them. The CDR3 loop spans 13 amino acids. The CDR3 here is CASSLGVFETQYF. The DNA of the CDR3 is TGTGCCAGCAGCTTGGGAGTCTTCGAGACCCAGTACTTC.

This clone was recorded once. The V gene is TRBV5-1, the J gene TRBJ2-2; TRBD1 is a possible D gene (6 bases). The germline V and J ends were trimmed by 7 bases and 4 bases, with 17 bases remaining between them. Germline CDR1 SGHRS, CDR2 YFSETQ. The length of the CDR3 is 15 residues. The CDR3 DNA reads TGCGCCAGCGGTCTTCACAGGGAGCTCACCGGGGAGCTGTTTTTT. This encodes CASGLHRELTGELFF.

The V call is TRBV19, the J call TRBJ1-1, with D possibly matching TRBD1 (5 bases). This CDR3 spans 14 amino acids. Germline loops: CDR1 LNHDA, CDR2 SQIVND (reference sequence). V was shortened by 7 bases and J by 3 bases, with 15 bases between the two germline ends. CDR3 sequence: CASTLRRGDTEAFF. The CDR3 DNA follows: TGTGCCAGTACCCTGAGGCGGGGGGACACTGAAGCTTTCTTT.

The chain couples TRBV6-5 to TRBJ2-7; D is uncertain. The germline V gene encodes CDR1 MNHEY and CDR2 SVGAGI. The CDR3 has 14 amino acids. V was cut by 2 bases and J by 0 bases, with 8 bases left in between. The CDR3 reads CASSYGRSSYEQYF. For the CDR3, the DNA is TGTGCCAGCAGTTACGGGCGTAGCTCCTACGAGCAGTACTTC.

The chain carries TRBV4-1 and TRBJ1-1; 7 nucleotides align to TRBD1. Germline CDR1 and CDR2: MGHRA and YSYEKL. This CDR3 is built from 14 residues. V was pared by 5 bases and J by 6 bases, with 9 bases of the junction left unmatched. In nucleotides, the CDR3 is TGCGCCAGCAGCTCCACAGGGGTAGGTTCTGAAGCTTTCTTT. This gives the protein CASSSTGVGSEAFF.

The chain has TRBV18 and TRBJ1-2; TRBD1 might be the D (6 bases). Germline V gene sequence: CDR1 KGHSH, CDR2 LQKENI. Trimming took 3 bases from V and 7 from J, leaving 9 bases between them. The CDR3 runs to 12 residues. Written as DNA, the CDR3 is TGTGCCAGCTCACCCCAGGGGTTTGGCTACACCTTC. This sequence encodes CASSPQGFGYTF.

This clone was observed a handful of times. The CDR3 region is CASSRLGEKLFF. The CDR3 bases are TGTGCCAGCAGCCGACTCGGCGAAAAACTGTTTTTT. V usage is TRBV6-5 and J usage is TRBJ1-4; D uncertain. This CDR3 is built from 12 residues. V was clipped by 6 bases and J by 8 bases, with 10 bases between them. CDR1 and CDR2 from the germline V gene are MNHEY and SVGAGI.

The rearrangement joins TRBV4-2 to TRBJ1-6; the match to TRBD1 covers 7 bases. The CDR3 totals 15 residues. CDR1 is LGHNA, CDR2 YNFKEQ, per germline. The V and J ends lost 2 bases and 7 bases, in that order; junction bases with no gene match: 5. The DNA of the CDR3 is TGTGCCAGCAGCCAATCAAAGGGGGCAAATTCACCCCTCCACTTT. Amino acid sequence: CASSQSKGANSPLHF.

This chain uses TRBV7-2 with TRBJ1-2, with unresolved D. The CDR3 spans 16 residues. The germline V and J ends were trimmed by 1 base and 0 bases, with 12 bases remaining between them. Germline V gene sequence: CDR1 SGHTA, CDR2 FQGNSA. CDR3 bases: TGTGCCAGCAGCTTAGAATCAGCTACAGCTAACTATGGCTACACCTTC. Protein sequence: CASSLESATANYGYTF.